The following is a TCR beta chain sequence with its context. Profiling relied on immunoSEQ multiplex PCR, and the TCRdb table lists in-frame clones only, not all of them. The sample lists fewer than 50,000 clones, over 80% occurring once. The sample comes from a study of blood T cell repertoires in COVID-19. The V end lost 5 bases, the J end lost 5 bases, and 20 bases lay between the germline ends. CDR1 and CDR2 from the germline V gene are SGHAT and FQNNGV. The CDR3 spans 16 residues. This clonotype was obtained from a man aged 50-59 years with active COVID-19. The sequencing sample was made of peripheral blood. This chain connects TRBV11-2 to TRBJ2-3; a weak D match, TRBD1 (5 bases). CDR3 residues: CASSPSWGGSLDTQYF. The CDR3 DNA follows: TGTGCCAGCAGCCCATCCTGGGGCGGTAGTTTAGATACGCAGTATTTT.